This TCR beta chain is from a study of T cell changes during pregnancy in multiple sclerosis. In germline, CDR1 is SGHNT, CDR2 YENEEA. There are 16 residues in the CDR3. V gave up 0 bases and J gave up 3 bases, with 15 bases separating them. Only one count was recorded for this clone. The data were produced by immunoSEQ multiplex PCR, yet TCRdb's version contains in-frame clones alone and is incomplete. The sample has fewer than 75,000 clones; approximately 90% are singletons. The rearrangement uses TRBV11-3 and TRBJ2-7; D is perhaps TRBD2 (7 bases). This sequence was found in a female donor in good health, enrolled as a control in a pregnancy study. The sequencing used peripheral blood, collected after pregnancy. The CDR3 region is CASSLDEGGTYYEQYF. For the CDR3, the DNA is TGTGCCAGCAGCTTAGATGAGGGGGGGACTTACTACGAGCAGTACTTC. The full variable domain, rest sourced from reference TRBV11-3 and TRBJ2-7, is EAGVVQSPRYKIIEKKQPVAFWCNPISGHNTLYWYLQNLGQGPELLIRYENEEAVDDSQLPKDRFSAERLKGVDSTLKIQPAELGDSAVYLCASSLDEGGTYYEQYFGPGTRLTVT.